These 27 T cell receptor beta chains were sequenced from one sample in a study of blood T cells in healthy people across ages. PCR was performed a second time for roughly 7 to 12 cycles using a sample-barcoded 5' primer and a J-beta primer mix. TCRdb processed the 5' RACE reads anew with MiXCR; each CDR3 protein has one entry. The sample has approximately 1,100,000 distinct CDR3 sequences; 40% to 50% are singletons. Sequencing input: blood. These receptors were collected from an older woman in good health.

The rearrangement links TRBV11-1 to TRBJ1-5; no definite D call. CDR1 SGHAT and CDR2 FQDESV come from the germline V gene (reference sequence). The CDR3 sequence is 21 residues long. Trimming stripped 2 bases from V and 3 bases from J, with 29 bases between. CDR3 loop: CASSLIGVSSYNEQDNQPQHF. CDR3 DNA: TGTGCCAGCAGCTTAATCGGAGTTAGCTCCTACAATGAGCAGGACAATCAGCCCCAGCATTTT. The full variable domain, with the rest looked up from reference TRBV11-1 and TRBJ1-5, is EAEVAQSPRYKITEKSQAVAFWCDPISGHATLYWYRQILGQGPELLVQFQDESVVDDSQLPKDRFSAERLKGVDSTLKIQPAELGDSAMYLCASSLIGVSSYNEQDNQPQHFGDGTRLSIL.

Notes on this clonotype: A read error may account for a junction end that differs from germline. The genes are TRBV27 and TRBJ2-3; 8 nucleotides line up with TRBD1. Per germline, CDR1 MNHEY and CDR2 SMNVEV (reference sequence). There are 15 residues in the CDR3. In nucleotides, the CDR3 is TGTACCAGCAGTCGCCAGGGGGCACAAGAAGATACGCAGTATTTT. It translates to CTSSRQGAQEDTQYF.

The chain recombines TRBV3-1 with TRBJ2-2; no clear D gene. Per germline, CDR1 LGHDT and CDR2 YNNKEL (reference sequence). V lost 0 bases and J lost 6, with 8 bases in between. The CDR3 is 14 amino acids. CDR3 sequence: CASSQDIGPGELFF. The CDR3 region has the DNA TGTGCCAGCAGCCAAGATATCGGTCCCGGGGAGCTGTTTTTT. Full variable domain (missing parts from reference TRBV3-1 and TRBJ2-2): DTAVSQTPKYLVTQMGNDKSIKCEQNLGHDTMYWYKQDSKKFLKIMFSYNNKELIINETVPNRFSPKSPDKAHLNLHINSLELGDSAVYFCASSQDIGPGELFFGEGSRLTVL.

The chain carries TRBV9 and TRBJ2-1; 7 nucleotides agree with TRBD2. Germline trimming cut 0 bases from V and 0 bases from J; bases unmatched to any gene: 9. This CDR3 is built from 18 residues. The germline gives CDR1 SGDLS, CDR2 YYNGEE. DNA for the CDR3: TGTGCCAGCAGCGTAGCTACCCCTAGCGGAAGCTCCTACAATGAGCAGTTCTTC. It translates to CASSVATPSGSSYNEQFF.

V gene TRBV10-1 combines with J gene TRBJ2-7, with D hard to call. Germline V gene lookup returns CDR1 WNHNN and CDR2 SYGVQD (reference sequence). Deletions cut 0 bases from V and 4 bases from J, with 7 bases between. The CDR3 length is 13 residues. The DNA for the CDR3 is TGCGCCAGCAGTGAGTCGACGGCTTACGAGCAGTACTTC. It specifies CASSESTAYEQYF.

This clonotype was recorded once. This chain links TRBV27 with TRBJ2-3; D is tentatively TRBD1 or TRBD2 (5 bases each). CDR3 length: 16 residues. Trimming removed 8 bases from V and 4 bases from J, with 22 bases in between. Germline-derived CDR1 and CDR2 are MNHEY and SMNVEV (reference sequence). The DNA for the CDR3 is TGTGCCAGCGGTCCATCAACAGGTGACTACGCAGATACGCAGTATTTT. Residues: CASGPSTGDYADTQYF.

The chain employs TRBV5-1 and TRBJ2-3, with D uncertain. Germline values: CDR1 SGHRS, CDR2 YFSETQ. There are 14 residues in the CDR3. Trimming pared 0 bases from V and 4 bases from J, leaving 9 bases between. This chain's CDR3 is CASSLEGSSDTQYF. For the CDR3, the DNA is TGCGCCAGCAGCTTGGAAGGGTCTTCAGATACGCAGTATTTT.

This chain uses TRBV29-1 with TRBJ1-3; D is ambiguous. CDR1 is SQVTM, CDR2 ANQGSEA, per germline. Trimming removed 5 bases from V and 2 bases from J, with 16 bases in between. This CDR3 is 15 amino acids long. This CDR3 reads CSVRTHPPPGNTIYF. The CDR3, as DNA: TGCAGCGTTAGGACTCACCCACCGCCTGGAAACACCATATATTTT.

This clonotype was picked up a small number of times. The chain links TRBV29-1 to TRBJ2-5; D gene ambiguous. With 0 bases removed from V and 0 bases from J, the gap between germline ends came to 14 bases. The germline V gene encodes CDR1 SQVTM and CDR2 ANQGSEA. This CDR3 is 16 amino acids long. CDR3 sequence: CSVEDHPWRNQETQYF. The DNA of the CDR3 is TGCAGCGTTGAAGATCACCCCTGGCGGAACCAAGAGACCCAGTACTTC.

In its sample, this clonotype was seen a few times. V gene TRBV20-1 combines with J gene TRBJ2-6; 10 bases map to TRBD1. There are 14 residues in the CDR3. J gave up 18 bases and V 5 bases, and 16 bases lay outside the gene matches. Germline CDR1 reads DFQATT; CDR2 reads SNEGSKA (reference sequence). CDR3 protein: CSAPRQGAYTSWTF. The DNA of the CDR3 is TGCAGTGCTCCTAGACAGGGGGCGTACACGTCCTGGACTTTC.

With respect to this clonotype: This may be a read error, as it is one base from a much larger clone. The chain carries TRBV5-1 and TRBJ2-5; D tentatively fits TRBD1 or TRBD2 (6 bases each). CDR1 is SGHRS and CDR2 is YFSETQ in the germline V gene. This CDR3 has 17 amino acids. Deletions cut 4 bases from V and 4 bases from J, with 23 bases between. The CDR3 nucleotides read TGCGCCAGCAGCGCCCATGTCCGCCGACAGGAGGGAGAGACCCAGTACTTC. This encodes CASSAHVRRQEGETQYF.

This clonotype was seen once. The V gene is TRBV2, the J gene TRBJ1-4; the D is unclear. Trimming pared 3 bases from V and 7 bases from J, leaving 12 bases between. There are 14 residues in the CDR3. Germline values: CDR1 SNHLY, CDR2 FYNNEI. CDR3 sequence (DNA): TGTGCCAGCAGTGACAGATCGGTTGGTGAAAAACTGTTTTTT. This codes for CASSDRSVGEKLFF.

For the CDR3, the DNA is TGTGCCAGCAGGCCCCACGGGACAGCAAGCTATGGCTACACCTTC. The encoded protein is CASRPHGTASYGYTF. The chain recombines TRBV6-5 with TRBJ1-2; 7 bases match TRBD1. The CDR3 contains 15 residues. J was trimmed by 4 bases and V by 6 bases; bases with no gene match: 11. Germline values: CDR1 MNHEY, CDR2 SVGAGI.

CDR3 nucleotides: TGTGCCGGCAGATACTGTTGGCCCCGGCCGGGACTAGCGGACTACGAGCAGTACTTC. It yields the protein CAGRYCWPRPGLADYEQYF. The rearrangement links TRBV21-1 to TRBJ2-7; TRBD2, the table's D call, lacks a check against the DNA. TRBV21-1 is labeled a pseudogene. CDR3 length equals 19 residues.

This chain connects TRBV7-9 to TRBJ2-7, with D possibly TRBD1 on 5 matching bases. This CDR3 is built from 13 residues. The V gene lost 1 base and the J gene lost 3 bases, with 7 bases spanning the gap. Germline V gives CDR1 SEHNR, CDR2 FQNEAQ (reference sequence). For the CDR3, the DNA is TGTGCCAGCAGCTTAGGACAGTTCTACGAGCAGTACTTC. Protein product: CASSLGQFYEQYF.

The V call is TRBV6-1, the J call TRBJ1-4, with 9 bases that match TRBD1. The CDR3 spans 17 residues. The trim removed 4 bases at V and 6 bases at J, leaving 12 bases unmatched. CDR1 is MNHNS, CDR2 SASEGT, per germline. CDR3 residues: CASSATTTGGRDEKLFF. DNA of the CDR3: TGTGCCAGCAGTGCCACCACCACAGGGGGCAGGGATGAAAAACTGTTTTTT.

The rearrangement links TRBV29-1 to TRBJ2-5; D unresolved. CDR3 size: 12 residues. In germline, CDR1 is SQVTM, CDR2 ANQGSEA. Trimming stripped 5 bases from V and 11 bases from J, with 18 bases between. The chain's CDR3 is CSVTPGNNEQYF. For the CDR3, the DNA is TGCAGCGTTACCCCTGGAAACAATGAGCAGTACTTC.

Comments on this clonotype: A much larger clone differs from this one at a single base, so this may be a read error. V is TRBV10-3 and J is TRBJ2-7, with TRBD2 identical over 11 bases. The CDR3 is made up of 14 amino acids. Germline values: CDR1 ENHRY, CDR2 SYGVKD. The CDR3 loop reads CAVSTGTSGYEQYF. CDR3 nucleotides: TGTGCCGTCAGTACCGGGACTAGCGGCTACGAGCAGTACTTC.

J is TRBJ2-7 and V is TRBV20-1; 10 positions agree with TRBD2. The J call may not be correct, given that the DNA end is closer to TRBJ2-5. The CDR3 runs to 15 residues. Germline-derived CDR1 and CDR2 are DFQATT and SNEGSKA (reference sequence). CDR3: CSASRSGGPGETQYF. In DNA form, the CDR3 reads TGCAGTGCTAGTCGTAGCGGGGGGCCGGGAGAGACCCAGTACTTC.

This clonotype was detected a few times. This chain uses TRBV20-1 with TRBJ1-2; D uncertain. Germline V lookup: CDR1 DFQATT, CDR2 SNEGSKA (reference sequence). There are 13 residues in the CDR3. V gave up 4 bases and J gave up 0 bases, with 9 bases separating them. The CDR3 reads CSAILLANYGYTF. In nucleotides, the CDR3 is TGCAGTGCTATTCTACTTGCTAACTATGGCTACACCTTC.

The chain has TRBV6-1 and TRBJ1-5; 7 bases fit TRBD1. The V and J ends lost 1 base and 6 bases, in that order; junction bases with no gene match: 0. Germline CDR1 and CDR2: MNHNS and SASEGT. The CDR3 sequence is 13 residues long. CDR3: CASSEGQGQPQHF. The CDR3 coding sequence is TGTGCCAGCAGTGAAGGACAGGGTCAGCCCCAGCATTTT.

The chain recombines TRBV6-1 with TRBJ2-7, with D perhaps TRBD2 (6 bases). CDR1 is MNHNS, CDR2 SASEGT, per germline. CDR3 size: 15 residues. V was trimmed by 4 bases and J by 0 bases, leaving 13 bases between them. The CDR3 DNA is TGTGCCAGCAGTGCGCTCCGGGAGATCTCCTACGAGCAGTACTTC. It encodes CASSALREISYEQYF.

CDR3 in amino acids: CASSDTPEGRWETQYF. CDR3 DNA sequence: TGTGCCAGCAGTGATACCCCAGAGGGGCGCTGGGAGACCCAGTACTTC. This chain uses TRBV25-1 with TRBJ2-5; the D gene could be TRBD1 or TRBD2 (5 bases each). Trimming took off 3 bases at V and 5 bases at J, with 19 bases between the two ends. The CDR3 runs to 16 residues. In germline, CDR1 is MGHDK, CDR2 SYGVNS.

This clonotype was seen a handful of times. J is TRBJ1-5 and V is TRBV27; 10 bases fit TRBD1. Germline CDR1 and CDR2: MNHEY and SMNVEV (reference sequence). The CDR3 has 12 residues. The trim removed 10 bases at V and 7 bases at J, leaving 4 bases unmatched. The CDR3 coding sequence is TGTGCCACCCGGACAGGGGGACAGCCCCAGCATTTT. As protein: CATRTGGQPQHF.

J is TRBJ1-5 and V is TRBV13; possibly TRBD1 for D (5 bases). Trimming cost V 0 bases and J 2 bases, with 11 bases left between them. Germline V gene data show CDR1 as PRHDT and CDR2 as FYEKMQ (reference sequence). This CDR3 comprises 16 residues. The CDR3 DNA follows: TGTGCCAGCAGCTTAGGTCGGGCGGGGGGCAATCAGCCCCAGCATTTT. This codes for CASSLGRAGGNQPQHF.

This clonotype was seen at least ten times. This chain uses TRBV7-2 with TRBJ2-3, with a possible D match to TRBD2 (5 bases). Germline CDR1 SGHTA, CDR2 FQGNSA. The CDR3 spans 15 residues. Trimming pared 2 bases from V and 0 bases from J, leaving 9 bases between. The DNA of the CDR3 is TGTGCCAGCAGCTTAAAGGGAGCGAGCACAGATACGCAGTATTTT. Translation: CASSLKGASTDTQYF.

This clonotype was recorded only once. The chain recombines TRBV3-1 with TRBJ2-5; D is possibly TRBD2 (5 bases). TRBJ2-7 matches the DNA end more closely, so the J call is doubtful. The CDR3 spans 15 residues. The germline CDR1 and CDR2 sequences are LGHDT and YNNKEL (reference sequence). CDR3 nucleotide sequence: TGTGCCAGCAGCCAAGAGTCACTCAGGAGGTACGAGCAGTACTTC. Translation gives CASSQESLRRYEQYF.